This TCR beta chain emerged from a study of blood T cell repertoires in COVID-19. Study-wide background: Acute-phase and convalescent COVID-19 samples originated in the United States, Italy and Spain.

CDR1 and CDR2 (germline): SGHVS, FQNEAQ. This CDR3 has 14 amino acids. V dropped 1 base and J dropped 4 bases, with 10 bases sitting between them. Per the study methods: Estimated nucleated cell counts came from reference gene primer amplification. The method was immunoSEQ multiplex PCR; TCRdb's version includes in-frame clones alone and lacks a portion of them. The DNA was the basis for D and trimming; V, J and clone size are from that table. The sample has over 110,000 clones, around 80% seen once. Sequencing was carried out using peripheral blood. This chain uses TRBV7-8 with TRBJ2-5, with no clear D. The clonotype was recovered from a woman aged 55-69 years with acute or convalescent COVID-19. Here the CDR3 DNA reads TGTGCCAGCAGCTTAGGGGCCCAACGAGAGACCCAGTACTTC. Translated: CASSLGAQRETQYF.